The 26 T cell receptor beta chains listed next were all sequenced from one sample in a study of OX40 agonist ivuxolimab in advanced cancers. Generated by immunoSEQ multiplex PCR, the TCRdb table keeps only in-frame clones and is missing some. The sample includes some 16,000 clones, around 82% of them seen just once. The input for sequencing was CD4+ or CD8+ T cells sorted from blood, taken in a trial of the OX40 agonist ivuxolimab. These receptors were obtained from an adult with an advanced solid tumor such as melanoma, head and neck, liver or kidney cancer.

The chain is built from TRBV7-9 and TRBJ1-3; D may be TRBD1 (5 bases). CDR3 length: 15 residues. V dropped 1 base and J dropped 4 bases, with 11 bases sitting between them. Germline V gene data show CDR1 as SEHNR and CDR2 as FQNEAQ (reference sequence). The DNA for the CDR3 is TGTGCCAGCAGCTTAGGCGCCGGGGACGGAAACACCATATATTTT. Encoded protein: CASSLGAGDGNTIYF.

As for this clone: This sample also contains other DNA sequences that code for the same CDR3. The chain employs TRBV18 and TRBJ1-2; possible D gene TRBD1, 5 bases. V dropped 0 bases and J dropped 0 bases, with 17 bases sitting between them. The CDR3 spans 18 residues. The germline gives CDR1 KGHSH, CDR2 LQKENI. As DNA, the CDR3 is TGTGCCAGCTCACCACCTCGTGGACACAATATACCTAACTATGGCTACACCTTC. The encoded protein is CASSPPRGHNIPNYGYTF.

The chain carries TRBV5-1 and TRBJ2-1, with TRBD1 matching 8 bases. CDR1 is SGHRS and CDR2 is YFSETQ in the germline V gene. This CDR3 is 14 amino acids long. The V gene end was trimmed by 4 bases and the J gene end by 4 bases; junction bases not matched to a gene: 4. The CDR3 coding sequence is TGCGCCAGCAGCCCGGGACAGGAGTACAATGAGCAGTTCTTC. Amino acids: CASSPGQEYNEQFF.

This clone has a handful of counts. The V and J genes are TRBV9 and TRBJ2-5; 9 nucleotides align to TRBD1. There are 15 residues in the CDR3. CDR1 is SGDLS and CDR2 is YYNGEE in the germline V gene. The junction had 9 bases not matched to a gene; V was cut back by 4 bases and J by 5 bases. CDR3 protein: CASSREDRGFETQYF. CDR3 sequence (DNA): TGTGCCAGCAGCCGCGAGGACAGGGGATTTGAGACCCAGTACTTC. Variable domain in full (rest from reference TRBV9 and TRBJ2-5): DSGVTQTPKHLITATGQRVTLRCSPRSGDLSVYWYQQSLDQGLQFLIQYYNGEERAKGNILERFSAQQFPDLHSELNLSSLELGDSALYFCASSREDRGFETQYFGPGTRLLVL.

This chain joins TRBV28 and TRBJ1-2; the D gene is possibly TRBD1 (5 bases). Germline CDR1 is MDHEN and CDR2 is SYDVKM. This CDR3 is built from 13 residues. The V gene lost 6 bases and the J gene lost 7 bases, with 15 bases spanning the gap. The CDR3 is CASSYIRDSGYTF. In nucleotides, the CDR3 is TGTGCCAGCAGCTATATTCGGGACTCTGGCTACACCTTC.

A remark on this clone: The junction and the germline gene differ at one end; a read error may be behind it. The chain joins TRBV30 to TRBJ2-1; D is unresolved. Germline V gene data show CDR1 as GTSNPN and CDR2 as SVGIG (reference sequence). This CDR3 has 14 amino acids. CDR3 DNA sequence: TGTGCCTGGAGGAGGTTGGAGTTCGACGGTGAGCGGTTCTTC. It yields the protein CAWRRLEFDGERFF.

The rearrangement joins TRBV7-9 to TRBJ2-7; 7 bases are shared with TRBD1. This CDR3 has 15 amino acids. CDR1 SEHNR and CDR2 FQNEAQ come from the germline V gene (reference sequence). V shed 5 bases and J 6 bases; nucleotides not matched to a gene: 13. The CDR3 region is CASSPETGPYTEQYF. The CDR3 nucleotides are TGTGCCAGCAGCCCAGAGACAGGGCCTTATACCGAGCAGTACTTC. The whole variable domain, filled in from reference TRBV7-9 and TRBJ2-7, reads DTGVSQNPRHKITKRGQNVTFRCDPISEHNRLYWYRQTLGQGPEFLTYFQNEAQLEKSRLLSDRFSAERPKGSFSTLEIQRTEQGDSAMYLCASSPETGPYTEQYFGPGTRLTVT.

DNA for the CDR3: TGCGCCAGCAGCCGACAGGGGGAGGCCCAAGAGACCCAGTACTTC. As protein: CASSRQGEAQETQYF. The chain combines TRBV5-1 with TRBJ2-5, with TRBD1 identical over 9 bases. Germline V gives CDR1 SGHRS, CDR2 YFSETQ. The CDR3 totals 15 residues. The ends lost 4 bases at V and 1 base at J; junction bases unmatched: 5.

This clone has only one observation. The chain joins TRBV5-4 to TRBJ1-2; the match to TRBD1 covers 8 bases. Germline V gene data show CDR1 as SGHNT and CDR2 as YYREEE (reference sequence). The CDR3 extends over 14 amino acids. Trimming took 4 bases from V and 1 from J; bases not matched to a gene: 3. CDR3: CASSQGANNYGYTF. CDR3 sequence (DNA): TGTGCCAGCAGCCAGGGGGCAAATAACTATGGCTACACCTTC.

A single count supports this clone. The rearrangement links TRBV6-5 to TRBJ1-1, with 7 bases identical to TRBD1. Germline-derived CDR1 and CDR2 are MNHEY and SVGAGI. J lost 7 bases, V lost 6 bases, and 8 bases had no gene match. The CDR3 length is 13 residues. CDR3 coding DNA: TGTGCCAGCAGGCCCCCCGGGACAGTTGAAGCTTTCTTT. Translating it yields CASRPPGTVEAFF.

The rearrangement links TRBV28 to TRBJ1-5, with D possibly matching TRBD1 (5 bases). The V gene's germline CDR1 is MDHEN and CDR2 SYDVKM. The CDR3 length is 13 residues. The ends were cut back, 9 bases at V and 3 bases at J, with 12 bases in the middle. The CDR3 nucleotides read TGTGCCAGTTCCGGGGCCTTCAATCAGCCCCAGCATTTT. As protein: CASSGAFNQPQHF.

This clone appeared a single time. V usage is TRBV6-6 and J usage is TRBJ1-6, with D possibly being TRBD1 (5 bases). This CDR3 region has 12 residues. V was cut by 6 bases and J by 9 bases, with 9 bases left in between. Germline lookup yields CDR1 MNHNY and CDR2 SVGAGI (reference sequence). CDR3 sequence reads: CASRQAFSPLHF. The CDR3, as DNA: TGTGCCAGCAGACAGGCCTTTTCACCCCTCCACTTT.

The V call is TRBV7-9, the J call TRBJ2-7; possibly TRBD1 for D (6 bases). The CDR3 loop spans 16 amino acids. CDR1 is SEHNR and CDR2 is FQNEAQ in the germline V gene (reference sequence). V lost 5 bases and J 3 bases, leaving 20 bases between the germline ends. The CDR3 is CASSPGRQGFSYEQYF. The CDR3 DNA reads as TGTGCCAGCAGCCCAGGACGTCAGGGGTTTAGCTACGAGCAGTACTTC.

In this sample, this clone is medium-sized (0.01 to 0.1%). J is TRBJ2-7 and V is TRBV10-3; D possibly corresponds to TRBD2 (5 bases). The V end lost 11 bases, the J end lost 1 base, and 18 bases lay between the germline ends. CDR1 is ENHRY, CDR2 SYGVKD, per germline. The CDR3 is 14 amino acids. The CDR3 DNA reads as TGTGCCTCCGTTTCCGGGGAGACTTCCTACGAGCAGTACTTC. Amino acids: CASVSGETSYEQYF.

This clone occurred once. V usage is TRBV6-1 and J usage is TRBJ2-7, with D tentatively TRBD1 or TRBD2 (5 bases each). The CDR3 covers 16 residues. CDR1 is MNHNS, CDR2 SASEGT, per germline. V lost 1 base and J lost 6, with 19 bases in between. In nucleotides, the CDR3 is TGTGCCAGCAGTGAAGGGGGGAACCTCCCACAGCCCGAGCAGTACTTC. As protein: CASSEGGNLPQPEQYF.

The chain recombines TRBV6-7 with TRBJ2-3; TRBD2 aligns across 8 bases. TRBV6-7 is an open reading frame whose function is uncertain. The CDR3 contains 22 residues. V lost 4 bases, J lost 2 bases, and 26 bases stayed unmatched. Here the CDR3 reads CASSCVGGVAGNLEGPTDTQYF. CDR3 nucleotide sequence: TGTGCCAGCAGTTGTGTGGGTGGGGTAGCGGGGAACCTAGAGGGGCCCACAGATACGCAGTATTTT.

The DNA of the CDR3 is TGTGCCAGCGACAGGGGGCAAGTTTGGAACACTGAAGCTTTCTTT. This gives the protein CASDRGQVWNTEAFF. This sequence joins TRBV5-5 and TRBJ1-1, with 10 nucleotides matching TRBD1. The CDR3 covers 15 residues. Germline V gene data show CDR1 as SGHKS and CDR2 as YYEKEE (reference sequence). J lost 1 base, V lost 7 bases, and 7 bases had no gene match.

This chain links TRBV14 with TRBJ2-5; D remains unclear. Germline values: CDR1 SGHDN, CDR2 FVKESK. The V end was cut by 1 base, the J end by 5 bases, with 11 bases between. The CDR3 covers 14 residues. This CDR3 is CASSQGARSETQYF. The CDR3 bases are TGTGCCAGCAGCCAAGGGGCGCGGAGCGAGACCCAGTACTTC.

The rearrangement uses TRBV28 and TRBJ1-1; D may be TRBD1 (5 bases). CDR3 length: 13 residues. Germline CDR1 and CDR2: MDHEN and SYDVKM. The V end was cut by 7 bases, the J end by 0 bases, with 9 bases between. CDR3 in DNA: TGTGCCAGCACCCCGACAGTGAACACTGAAGCTTTCTTT. It specifies CASTPTVNTEAFF.

CDR3 loop: CASKRDTGHGELFF. The CDR3 DNA reads as TGTGCCAGCAAAAGGGACACGGGTCATGGGGAGCTGTTTTTT. The genes are TRBV25-1 and TRBJ2-2; perhaps TRBD1 as D (6 bases). Trimming stripped 7 bases from V and 8 bases from J, with 17 bases between. This CDR3 spans 14 amino acids. Germline V gives CDR1 MGHDK, CDR2 SYGVNS.

The chain recombines TRBV25-1 with TRBJ1-1; D call uncertain. The CDR3 is 14 amino acids. Germline V gene lookup returns CDR1 MGHDK and CDR2 SYGVNS. V was trimmed by 5 bases and J by 4 bases, leaving 14 bases between them. In DNA form, the CDR3 reads TGTGCCAGCAGTACCACAGCTCTGGGCACTGAAGCTTTCTTT. It codes for CASSTTALGTEAFF.

The chain joins TRBV28 to TRBJ1-5; no definite D call. Deletions cut 0 bases from V and 0 bases from J, with 9 bases between. Germline CDR1 and CDR2: MDHEN and SYDVKM. CDR3 length: 16 residues. CDR3: CASSLWQTFSNQPQHF. The CDR3 nucleotides read TGTGCCAGCAGTTTATGGCAGACTTTTAGCAATCAGCCCCAGCATTTT.

The chain links TRBV29-1 to TRBJ2-3; TRBD2 agrees at 8 bases. From germline, CDR1 is SQVTM and CDR2 ANQGSEA. The V gene end was trimmed by 6 bases and the J gene end by 1 base; junction bases not matched to a gene: 6. This CDR3 region has 14 residues. This chain's CDR3 is CSVVAGGGTDTQYF. DNA for the CDR3: TGCAGCGTCGTGGCGGGAGGAGGCACAGATACGCAGTATTTT.

The J gene is TRBJ1-1, the V gene TRBV30, with a possible D match to TRBD1 (5 bases). V shed 5 bases and J shed 5 bases, with 12 bases lying between them. The CDR3 is 12 residues long. The germline gives CDR1 GTSNPN, CDR2 SVGIG (reference sequence). The DNA of the CDR3 is TGTGCCTGGCGGGGACTGACGACTGAAGCTTTCTTT. This encodes CAWRGLTTEAFF.

Only a few counts were recorded for this clone. The chain links TRBV2 to TRBJ2-1, with 8 bases aligning to TRBD1. Germline V gene lookup returns CDR1 SNHLY and CDR2 FYNNEI. V gave up 6 bases and J gave up 7 bases; unmatched junction bases: 2. The CDR3 loop spans 12 amino acids. CDR3 DNA: TGTGCCAGCAGAGACAGGGGAAATGAGCAGTTCTTC. Amino acids: CASRDRGNEQFF.

The rearrangement uses TRBV5-4 and TRBJ2-1, with TRBD2 matching over 7 bases. CDR1 and CDR2 (germline): SGHNT, YYREEE (reference sequence). V gave up 0 bases and J gave up 7 bases; unmatched junction bases: 4. The CDR3 has 14 amino acids. The CDR3 reads CASSLGREQNEQFF. CDR3 coding DNA: TGTGCCAGCAGCTTGGGGCGGGAGCAAAATGAGCAGTTCTTC.